This TCR beta chain was documented in a study of T cell changes during pregnancy in multiple sclerosis. Here immunoSEQ multiplex PCR was the method, and the copy in TCRdb shows in-frame clones only, minus some. The sample has tens of thousands of clones; about 91% are singletons. V was pared by 4 bases and J by 0 bases, with 10 bases between. CDR3 length: 15 residues. The germline V gene encodes CDR1 SGHVS and CDR2 FQNEAQ. This specimen was peripheral blood, taken before pregnancy. This TCR derives from a female donor with multiple sclerosis, enrolled in a pregnancy study. The rearrangement links TRBV7-8 to TRBJ1-3, with D possibly being TRBD1 (6 bases). Here the CDR3 reads CASSSNRVSGNTIYF. The CDR3 region has the DNA TGTGCCAGCAGCTCAAACAGGGTCTCTGGAAACACCATATATTTT. The entire variable domain, with the rest obtained from reference TRBV7-8 and TRBJ1-3, is as follows: GAGVSQSPRYKVAKRGQDVALRCDPISGHVSLFWYQQALGQGPEFLTYFQNEAQLDKSGLPSDRFFAERPEGSVSTLKIQRTQQEDSAVYLCASSSNRVSGNTIYFGEGSWLTVV.